Presented here are 32 T cell receptor beta chains from one specimen sequenced in a study of CD8+ T cells in alopecia areata. As to treatment: oral pan-JAK inhibitor, 5-10 mg twice daily. cDNA reverse transcribed from extracted RNA served as the sequencing template. The method was immunoSEQ multiplex PCR; TCRdb's version includes in-frame clones alone and lacks a portion of them. The table records 250,000 to 300,000 clones, about 62% of them present only once. This material consisted of CD4+ T cells sorted from blood, taken at week 24, from a patient treated with tofacitinib. Source of these receptors: a human donor with alopecia areata.

This clone appeared a single time. J is TRBJ2-1 and V is TRBV5-4, with D possibly TRBD1 on 5 matching bases. The V gene lost 4 bases and the J gene lost 1 base, with 12 bases spanning the gap. CDR3 size: 15 residues. Germline V gene lookup returns CDR1 SGHNT and CDR2 YYREEE (reference sequence). The CDR3 loop is CASSPQGWSYNEQFF. DNA for the CDR3: TGTGCCAGCAGCCCCCAGGGTTGGTCCTACAATGAGCAGTTCTTC.

This clone appeared a few times. An end of the junction does not agree with germline; a read error may underlie this. V usage is TRBV6-1 and J usage is TRBJ2-2; 7 bases are a match to TRBD2. The CDR3 totals 17 residues. Germline V gives CDR1 MNHNS, CDR2 SASEGT. The chain's CDR3 is CAISEPGVAGNTGELFF. CDR3 in DNA: TGTGCCATCAGTGAACCTGGGGTAGCGGGGAACACCGGGGAGCTGTTTTTT.

This chain uses TRBV2 with TRBJ2-2; D is uncertain. Germline V gene sequence: CDR1 SNHLY, CDR2 FYNNEI. The CDR3 consists of 10 residues. V gave up 8 bases and J gave up 4 bases, with 2 bases separating them. The CDR3 region has the DNA TGTGCCAGCGGCACCGGGGAGCTGTTTTTT. Residues: CASGTGELFF.

V and J are TRBV5-8 and TRBJ2-3; D uncertain. Germline V gives CDR1 SGHTS, CDR2 YDEGEE. CDR3 size: 14 residues. V lost 0 bases and J 2 bases, leaving 7 bases between the germline ends. The CDR3 loop reads CASSLETPTDTQYF. CDR3 DNA: TGTGCCAGCAGCTTGGAGACCCCCACAGATACGCAGTATTTT.

The DNA of the CDR3 is TGTGCCAGCTCACCACGGGCTCTGTACAATGAGCAGTTCTTC. This sequence encodes CASSPRALYNEQFF. V usage is TRBV18 and J usage is TRBJ2-1; D is unresolved. The V gene lost 1 base and the J gene lost 4 bases, with 8 bases spanning the gap. This CDR3 is built from 14 residues. CDR1 is KGHSH, CDR2 LQKENI, per germline.

This clone was counted a few times. The V and J genes are TRBV29-1 and TRBJ1-1, with 10 nucleotides matching TRBD1. CDR3 size: 13 residues. Germline V gives CDR1 SQVTM, CDR2 ANQGSEA. The V segment lost 3 bases and the J segment 7 bases; nucleotides outside the gene matches: 5. CDR3 DNA: TGCAGCGTTGAGGGGGACAGGGGTTTTGAAGCTTTCTTT. Translated: CSVEGDRGFEAFF.

V is TRBV30 and J is TRBJ1-3, with a possible D match to TRBD1 (5 bases). Germline CDR1 reads GTSNPN; CDR2 reads SVGIG (reference sequence). The V gene lost 0 bases and the J gene lost 2 bases, with 11 bases spanning the gap. There are 15 residues in the CDR3. The CDR3 sequence is CAWSVRRGAGNTIYF. Here the CDR3 DNA reads TGTGCCTGGAGTGTACGAAGGGGAGCTGGAAACACCATATATTTT. The full variable domain, in which reference TRBV30 and TRBJ1-3 provide the parts outside the CDR3, is SQTIHQWPATLVQPVGSPLSLECTVEGTSNPNLYWYRQAAGRGLQLLFYSVGIGQISSEVPQNLSASRPQDRQFILSSKKLLLSDSGFYLCAWSVRRGAGNTIYFGEGSWLTVV.

This chain links TRBV15 with TRBJ1-1; D is undetermined. Germline loops: CDR1 LNHNV, CDR2 YYDKDF (reference sequence). Trimming removed 1 base at V and 1 base at J, with 4 bases between. The CDR3 spans 13 residues. The CDR3 region is CATSRVGNTEAFF. The CDR3 nucleotides read TGTGCCACCAGCAGAGTCGGGAACACTGAAGCTTTCTTT.

In this sample, this clone turned up a few times. The genes are TRBV27 and TRBJ2-1, with 11 bases fitting TRBD2. The length of the CDR3 is 15 residues. Per the germline V gene, CDR1 is MNHEY and CDR2 is SMNVEV (reference sequence). J lost 4 bases, V lost 8 bases, and 7 bases had no gene match. The CDR3 DNA reads TGTGCCAGCGGCAGAACTAGCGGGGGTTACAATGAGCAGTTCTTC. It codes for CASGRTSGGYNEQFF.

The chain has TRBV29-1 and TRBJ2-3; 9 positions match TRBD2. The CDR3 loop spans 19 amino acids. Germline V gene lookup returns CDR1 SQVTM and CDR2 ANQGSEA. Losses at the gene ends were 4 bases for V and 1 base for J; bases not matched to a gene: 18. This CDR3 is CSVVRWASGVFGGTDTQYF. The CDR3 coding sequence is TGCAGCGTTGTTCGATGGGCTAGCGGGGTCTTCGGTGGCACAGATACGCAGTATTTT.

The rearrangement links TRBV6-5 to TRBJ2-5; D is perhaps TRBD2 (6 bases). This CDR3 region has 13 residues. From germline, CDR1 is MNHEY and CDR2 SVGAGI. Trimming left V 6 bases short and J 2 bases short, with 10 bases between. As DNA, the CDR3 is TGTGCCAGCAGCCAGGACTATCAAGAGACCCAGTACTTC. It yields the protein CASSQDYQETQYF.

This clone was picked up a small number of times. The chain couples TRBV29-1 to TRBJ1-4, with a possible D match to TRBD1 (5 bases). The germline V and J ends were trimmed by 3 bases and 8 bases, with 7 bases remaining between them. CDR3 length equals 11 residues. Looked up from germline, CDR1 is SQVTM and CDR2 is ANQGSEA. The CDR3 reads CSVESGEKLFF. DNA of the CDR3: TGCAGCGTTGAGTCAGGGGAAAAACTGTTTTTT.

This chain uses TRBV15 with TRBJ2-5; D gene uncertain. Trimming removed 0 bases at V and 8 bases at J, with 7 bases between. The V gene's germline CDR1 is LNHNV and CDR2 YYDKDF (reference sequence). The CDR3 extends over 12 amino acids. The CDR3 loop is CATSRDLGTQYF. In nucleotides, the CDR3 is TGTGCCACCAGCAGAGATTTAGGCACCCAGTACTTC. The full variable domain, rest sourced from reference TRBV15 and TRBJ2-5, is DAMVIQNPRYQVTQFGKPVTLSCSQTLNHNVMYWYQQKSSQAPKLLFHYYDKDFNNEADTPDNFQSRRPNTSFCFLDIRSPGLGDTAMYLCATSRDLGTQYFGPGTRLLVL.

The V gene is TRBV2, the J gene TRBJ2-1; D call uncertain. Germline CDR1 SNHLY, CDR2 FYNNEI. CDR3 size: 12 residues. The ends were cut back, 6 bases at V and 8 bases at J, with 11 bases in the middle. CDR3 amino acids: CASSLSSYEQFF. The CDR3 DNA follows: TGTGCCAGCAGCCTGAGTAGCTATGAGCAGTTCTTC.

The V and J genes are TRBV30 and TRBJ2-7; a possible D gene is TRBD1 (6 bases). This CDR3 spans 15 amino acids. The germline V and J ends were trimmed by 3 bases and 4 bases, with 19 bases remaining between them. Germline CDR1 reads GTSNPN; CDR2 reads SVGIG (reference sequence). In nucleotides, the CDR3 is TGTGCCTGGAGCCGGATTGGACAGCGGAATTACGAGCAGTACTTC. Encoded protein: CAWSRIGQRNYEQYF.

The rearrangement links TRBV9 to TRBJ2-1; unclear D gene. Germline lookup yields CDR1 SGDLS and CDR2 YYNGEE. The CDR3 loop spans 14 amino acids. V dropped 0 bases and J dropped 7 bases, with 11 bases sitting between them. The CDR3 loop is CASSVEANQNEQFF. DNA for the CDR3: TGTGCCAGCAGCGTAGAAGCTAATCAGAATGAGCAGTTCTTC.

The gene calls are TRBV18 and TRBJ2-2; no clear D gene. V shed 2 bases and J shed 6 bases, with 7 bases lying between them. Looked up from germline, CDR1 is KGHSH and CDR2 is LQKENI. There are 13 residues in the CDR3. The CDR3 is CASSPGEPGELFF. The DNA of the CDR3 is TGTGCCAGCTCACCAGGGGAACCCGGGGAGCTGTTTTTT.

The sample holds many counts of this clone. The J gene is TRBJ1-1, the V gene TRBV28, with a possible D match to TRBD1 (6 bases). In germline, CDR1 is MDHEN, CDR2 SYDVKM. The CDR3 sequence is 16 residues long. Trimming took 1 base from V and 0 from J, leaving 12 bases between them. CDR3 region: CASSLSVAGVNTEAFF. Here the CDR3 DNA reads TGTGCCAGCAGTTTATCGGTCGCAGGGGTGAACACTGAAGCTTTCTTT.

V usage is TRBV30 and J usage is TRBJ2-7, with D possibly being TRBD1 (5 bases). The CDR3 loop spans 12 amino acids. V was clipped by 5 bases and J by 4 bases, with 12 bases between them. CDR1 and CDR2 (germline): GTSNPN, SVGIG (reference sequence). The chain's CDR3 is CAWENDSYEQYF. The CDR3 DNA follows: TGTGCCTGGGAAAACGACAGTTACGAGCAGTACTTC.

This sequence joins TRBV5-1 and TRBJ2-6; TRBD1 matches at 9 bases. The CDR3 has 16 amino acids. V shed 3 bases and J 1 base; nucleotides not matched to a gene: 2. The germline V gene has CDR1 SGHRS and CDR2 YFSETQ. The CDR3 protein is CASSSGQGSGANVLTF. The CDR3, as DNA: TGCGCCAGCAGCTCCGGACAGGGGTCTGGGGCCAACGTCCTGACTTTC. Filled out from reference TRBV5-1 and TRBJ2-6, the complete variable domain reads KAGVTQTPRYLIKTRGQQVTLSCSPISGHRSVSWYQQTPGQGLQFLFEYFSETQRNKGNFPGRFSGRQFSNSRSEMNVSTLELGDSALYLCASSSGQGSGANVLTFGAGSRLTVL.

The V gene is TRBV7-9, the J gene TRBJ1-5; 11 nucleotides align to TRBD1. Germline loops: CDR1 SEHNR, CDR2 FQNEAQ (reference sequence). The V and J ends lost 5 bases and 7 bases, in that order; junction bases with no gene match: 10. There are 16 residues in the CDR3. CDR3 in amino acids: CASSHSGQGERQPQHF. The CDR3 DNA follows: TGTGCCAGCAGCCACTCGGGACAGGGGGAGAGACAGCCCCAGCATTTT.

This clone was picked up a small number of times. The V and J genes are TRBV29-1 and TRBJ2-7; D not resolved. CDR3 size: 13 residues. Looked up from germline, CDR1 is SQVTM and CDR2 is ANQGSEA. V lost 4 bases and J lost 3, with 13 bases in between. The CDR3 DNA sequence: TGCAGCGTTGGTCGCGAGTCTTACTACGAGCAGTACTTC. This codes for CSVGRESYYEQYF.

The gene calls are TRBV5-4 and TRBJ2-5, with D uncertain. Germline V gene sequence: CDR1 SGHNT, CDR2 YYREEE (reference sequence). CDR3 length: 14 amino acids. Trimming stripped 2 bases from V and 3 bases from J, with 11 bases between. CDR3 loop: CASSFPGRKETQYF. The DNA for the CDR3 is TGTGCCAGCAGCTTTCCAGGTCGGAAAGAGACCCAGTACTTC. The full variable domain, in which reference TRBV5-4 and TRBJ2-5 provide the parts outside the CDR3, is ETGVTQSPTHLIKTRGQQVTLRCSSQSGHNTVSWYQQALGQGPQFIFQYYREEENGRGNFPPRFSGLQFPNYSSELNVNALELDDSALYLCASSFPGRKETQYFGPGTRLLVL.

The chain recombines TRBV30 with TRBJ1-6; D call uncertain. The CDR3 runs 16 residues. The V and J ends lost 5 bases and 8 bases respectively, with 22 bases between them. Per the germline V gene, CDR1 is GTSNPN and CDR2 is SVGIG (reference sequence). The CDR3 sequence: CAWRGNLVLSDSPLHF. The CDR3, as DNA: TGTGCCTGGCGTGGGAACCTTGTCCTCAGTGATTCACCCCTCCACTTT.

DNA for the CDR3: TGTGCCAGCAGCTTAGCAGGGACAGGGACGAGAGGCTACACCTTC. This sequence encodes CASSLAGTGTRGYTF. The gene calls are TRBV7-2 and TRBJ1-2; TRBD1 matches at 9 bases. The CDR3 length is 15 residues. Trimming at V came to 0 bases and at J to 8 bases, leaving 7 bases not matched to a gene. The germline V gene encodes CDR1 SGHTA and CDR2 FQGNSA.

The V gene is TRBV9, the J gene TRBJ1-2, with D uncertain. Between the trimmed V and J ends, which lost 1 base and 8 bases, there was a span of 9 bases. CDR3 size: 12 residues. Germline V lookup: CDR1 SGDLS, CDR2 YYNGEE. For the CDR3, the DNA is TGTGCCAGCAGCGTAAGCTCGGGCGGCTACACCTTC. It specifies CASSVSSGGYTF.

The V call is TRBV7-2, the J call TRBJ1-2; D not resolved. Germline assignment: CDR1 SGHTA and CDR2 FQGNSA. The CDR3 has 14 residues. V lost 1 base and J 8 bases, leaving 14 bases between the germline ends. The CDR3 DNA reads as TGTGCCAGCAGCTTAGGGCAGGAACTGGGAGGCTACACCTTC. Amino acids: CASSLGQELGGYTF.

This clone was seen a handful of times. The gene calls are TRBV11-2 and TRBJ2-5; TRBD1 matches 7 bases. The CDR3 is made up of 17 amino acids. Germline V gene sequence: CDR1 SGHAT, CDR2 FQNNGV. V lost 1 base, J lost 2 bases, and 10 bases stayed unmatched. CDR3 DNA sequence: TGTGCCAGCAGCTTAGCGCCGAAGACAGGGAAACAAGAGACCCAGTACTTC. Translated, it gives CASSLAPKTGKQETQYF.

V usage is TRBV5-4 and J usage is TRBJ2-5; no firm D call. Germline CDR1 is SGHNT and CDR2 is YYREEE (reference sequence). V was pared by 0 bases and J by 1 base, with 4 bases between. The CDR3 loop spans 13 amino acids. CDR3 residues: CASSLAIQETQYF. The CDR3 nucleotides are TGTGCCAGCAGCTTGGCCATCCAAGAGACCCAGTACTTC.

The chain links TRBV25-1 to TRBJ1-6; tentatively, D is TRBD1 (6 bases). The CDR3 is 15 amino acids. Trimming cost V 3 bases and J 5 bases, with 11 bases left between them. Germline V gene sequence: CDR1 MGHDK, CDR2 SYGVNS. The CDR3 region has the DNA TGTGCCAGCAGTGATCCACAGGGTGATAATTCACCCCTCCACTTT. Its translation: CASSDPQGDNSPLHF.

V usage is TRBV30 and J usage is TRBJ2-3; 8 bases match TRBD2. The CDR3 loop spans 14 amino acids. With V trimmed by 4 bases and J by 3 bases, 6 bases remained unmatched. CDR1 GTSNPN and CDR2 SVGIG come from the germline V gene (reference sequence). CDR3 in amino acids: CAWTTGRGTDTQYF. Here the CDR3 DNA reads TGTGCCTGGACGACCGGGAGGGGTACAGATACGCAGTATTTT.

This clone was detected a few times. The V call is TRBV6-5, the J call TRBJ2-1; TRBD1 is a possible D gene (5 bases). Germline loops: CDR1 MNHEY, CDR2 SVGAGI. V gave up 2 bases and J gave up 7 bases, with 12 bases separating them. The CDR3 is made up of 14 amino acids. Written as DNA, the CDR3 is TGTGCCAGCAGTTACCCTATGCCAGGGAATGAGCAGTTCTTC. Translated, it gives CASSYPMPGNEQFF.